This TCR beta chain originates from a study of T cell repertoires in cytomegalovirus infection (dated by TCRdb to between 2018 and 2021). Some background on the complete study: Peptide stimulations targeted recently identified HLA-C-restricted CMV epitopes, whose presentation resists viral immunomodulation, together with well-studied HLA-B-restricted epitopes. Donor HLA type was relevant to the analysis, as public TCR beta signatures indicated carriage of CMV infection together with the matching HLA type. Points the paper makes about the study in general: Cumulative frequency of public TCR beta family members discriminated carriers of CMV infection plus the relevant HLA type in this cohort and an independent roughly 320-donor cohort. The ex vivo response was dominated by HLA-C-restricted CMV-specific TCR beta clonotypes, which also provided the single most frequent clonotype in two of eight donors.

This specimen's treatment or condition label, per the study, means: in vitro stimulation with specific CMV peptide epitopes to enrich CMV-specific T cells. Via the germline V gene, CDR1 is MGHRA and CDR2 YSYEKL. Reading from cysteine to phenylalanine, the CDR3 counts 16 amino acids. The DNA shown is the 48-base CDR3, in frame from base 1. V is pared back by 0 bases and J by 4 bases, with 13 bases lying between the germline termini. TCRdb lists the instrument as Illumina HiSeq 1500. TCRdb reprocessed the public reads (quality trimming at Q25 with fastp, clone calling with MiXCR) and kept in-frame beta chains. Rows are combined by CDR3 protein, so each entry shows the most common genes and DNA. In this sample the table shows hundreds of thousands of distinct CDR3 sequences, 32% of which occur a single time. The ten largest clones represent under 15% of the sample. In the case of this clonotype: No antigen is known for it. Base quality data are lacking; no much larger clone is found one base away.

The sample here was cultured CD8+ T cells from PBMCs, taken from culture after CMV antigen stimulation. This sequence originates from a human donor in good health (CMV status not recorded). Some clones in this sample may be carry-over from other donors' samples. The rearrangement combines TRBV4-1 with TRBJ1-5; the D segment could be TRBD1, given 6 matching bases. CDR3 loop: CASSQDFRGRNQPQHF. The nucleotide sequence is TGCGCCAGCAGCCAAGATTTCAGGGGCCGGAATCAGCCCCAGCATTTT.